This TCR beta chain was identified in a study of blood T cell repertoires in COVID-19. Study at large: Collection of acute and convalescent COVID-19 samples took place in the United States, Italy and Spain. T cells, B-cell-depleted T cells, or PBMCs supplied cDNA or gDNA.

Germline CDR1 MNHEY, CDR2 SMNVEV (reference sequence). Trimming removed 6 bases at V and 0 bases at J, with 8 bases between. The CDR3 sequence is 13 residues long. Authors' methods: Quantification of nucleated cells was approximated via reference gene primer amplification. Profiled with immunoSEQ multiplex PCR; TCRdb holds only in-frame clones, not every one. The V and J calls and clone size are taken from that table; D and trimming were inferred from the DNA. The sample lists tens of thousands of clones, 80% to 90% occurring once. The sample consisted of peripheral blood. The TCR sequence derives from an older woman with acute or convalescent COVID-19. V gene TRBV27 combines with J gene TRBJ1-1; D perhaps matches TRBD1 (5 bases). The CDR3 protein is CASSETVNTEAFF. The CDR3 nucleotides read TGTGCCAGCAGCGAGACAGTGAACACTGAAGCTTTCTTT.